Presented here are 3 T cell receptor beta chains from one specimen sequenced in a study of neurological immune-mediated disorders. TCRdb reprocessed the 5' RACE reads via MiXCR and lists one record per CDR3 protein. The table includes some 28,000 distinct CDR3 sequences, 9.5% to 15% detected once. The sequenced material came from PBMCs. The receptors derive from a man aged 55 to 69 in good health.

This rearrangement joins TRBV12-3 or TRBV12-4 to TRBJ2-7; possible D gene TRBD1, 6 bases. The CDR3 is made up of 15 amino acids. Trimming removed 9 bases from V and 4 bases from J, with 22 bases in between. The CDR3 sequence: CARGATGRKGYEQYF. CDR3 DNA: TGTGCCAGAGGGGCTACAGGGAGAAAGGGGTACGAGCAGTACTTC.

This clonotype has ten or more counts. The chain recombines TRBV11-3 with TRBJ2-1, with 7 bases aligning to TRBD2. With 2 bases clipped from V and 4 bases from J, the junction kept 5 bases outside the gene matches. This CDR3 has 15 amino acids. The germline CDR1 and CDR2 sequences are SGHNT and YENEEA. The CDR3 loop is CASSLRWEGYNEQFF. The CDR3, as DNA: TGTGCCAGCAGCTTAAGGTGGGAGGGTTACAATGAGCAGTTCTTC. The full variable domain, rest sourced from reference TRBV11-3 and TRBJ2-1, is EAGVVQSPRYKIIEKKQPVAFWCNPISGHNTLYWYLQNLGQGPELLIRYENEEAVDDSQLPKDRFSAERLKGVDSTLKIQPAELGDSAVYLCASSLRWEGYNEQFFGPGTRLTVL.

This clonotype was picked up many times. The genes are TRBV12-3 or TRBV12-4 and TRBJ1-3; no clear D gene. The V and J ends lost 6 bases and 0 bases respectively, with 12 bases between them. The CDR3 has 15 amino acids. The CDR3 coding sequence is TGTGCCAGCAGCCCGGACGTAGTCTCTGGAAACACCATATATTTT. Translation: CASSPDVVSGNTIYF.